The 8 T cell receptor beta chains below all came from one sample that was sequenced in a study of T cell responses to AZD1222 COVID-19 vaccine. Data came from immunoSEQ multiplex PCR; TCRdb stores just in-frame clones and leaves some out. The repertoire has around 160,000 clones, approximately 89% of them found once; the top ten carry roughly 5%. The specimen was peripheral blood, collected on day 0 of AZD1222 vaccination. All receptors come from an adult in good health.

The rearrangement links TRBV2 to TRBJ2-1; D may be TRBD1 or TRBD2 (5 bases each). In germline, CDR1 is SNHLY, CDR2 FYNNEI. The V end lost 7 bases, the J end lost 9 bases, and 19 bases lay between the germline ends. The CDR3 has 14 amino acids. CDR3 coding DNA: TGTGCCAGCAAATTAGACCGAGGGCAGGGTGAGCAGTTCTTC. Translation gives CASKLDRGQGEQFF. The whole variable domain, remainder taken from reference TRBV2 and TRBJ2-1, is EPEVTQTPSHQVTQMGQEVILRCVPISNHLYFYWYRQILGQKVEFLVSFYNNEISEKSEIFDDQFSVERPDGSNFTLKIRSTKLEDSAMYFCASKLDRGQGEQFFGPGTRLTVL.

This rearrangement joins TRBV5-6 to TRBJ2-1; D is perhaps TRBD1 or TRBD2 (5 bases each). CDR3 size: 12 residues. Germline CDR1 is SGHDT and CDR2 is YYEEEE. Trimming took 4 bases from V and 10 from J, leaving 12 bases between them. The DNA of the CDR3 is TGTGCCAGCAGCCTGTCGGGGCGGGAGCAGTTCTTC. Translation: CASSLSGREQFF.

This sequence joins TRBV28 and TRBJ1-6; no firm D call. Germline assignment: CDR1 MDHEN and CDR2 SYDVKM. The CDR3 consists of 11 residues. V was shortened by 7 bases and J by 15 bases, with 13 bases between the two germline ends. The DNA of the CDR3 is TGTGCCAGCACCAGGAGTTTTAACCTCCACTTT. This codes for CASTRSFNLHF.

The chain links TRBV7-2 to TRBJ1-2; D is unresolved. The CDR3 length is 12 residues. V was shortened by 1 base and J by 7 bases, with 7 bases between the two germline ends. Looked up from germline, CDR1 is SGHTA and CDR2 is FQGNSA. This chain's CDR3 is CASSLDRSGYTF. Here the CDR3 DNA reads TGTGCCAGCAGCTTAGACCGGTCTGGCTACACCTTC. The variable domain in full, with the rest retrieved from reference TRBV7-2 and TRBJ1-2, is GAGVSQSPSNKVTEKGKDVELRCDPISGHTALYWYRQSLGQGLEFLIYFQGNSAPDKSGLPSDRFSAERTGGSVSTLTIQRTQQEDSAVYLCASSLDRSGYTFGSGTRLTVV.

The CDR3 nucleotides are TGTGCCAGCAGCCACTCGGGACAGGAAGGCGAGCAGTACTTC. Translating gives CASSHSGQEGEQYF. This chain links TRBV7-9 with TRBJ2-7, with 8 positions matching TRBD1. CDR3 length equals 14 residues. CDR1 is SEHNR, CDR2 FQNEAQ, per germline (reference sequence). V shed 5 bases, J shed 6 bases, and the junction held 9 bases outside the gene matches.

This chain connects TRBV28 to TRBJ2-7; perhaps D is TRBD1 or TRBD2 (5 bases each). V gave up 8 bases and J gave up 2 bases, with 10 bases separating them. The CDR3 covers 12 residues. Looked up from germline, CDR1 is MDHEN and CDR2 is SYDVKM. The CDR3 nucleotides are TGTGCCAGCCGGGGCCTCCCCTACGAGCAGTACTTC. Encoded protein: CASRGLPYEQYF.

The J gene is TRBJ2-1, the V gene TRBV27; no clear D gene. The CDR3 has 17 residues. In germline, CDR1 is MNHEY, CDR2 SMNVEV (reference sequence). V was cut by 6 bases and J by 0 bases, with 18 bases left in between. CDR3 nucleotide sequence: TGTGCCAGCAGCCGGGCGACTTCCCAGAGCTCCTACAATGAGCAGTTCTTC. Translation: CASSRATSQSSYNEQFF.

The chain employs TRBV5-5 and TRBJ1-1; D may be TRBD1 (6 bases). This CDR3 has 13 residues. Deletions cut 7 bases from V and 4 bases from J, with 14 bases between. Germline lookup yields CDR1 SGHKS and CDR2 YYEKEE (reference sequence). This CDR3 is CASGRPGVTEAFF. The DNA for the CDR3 is TGTGCCAGCGGACGACCAGGGGTCACTGAAGCTTTCTTT.